Shown below are 29 T cell receptor beta chains from a single sample sequenced in a study of regulatory T cells in long-lasting Graves disease. Described time point: newly diagnosed GD, antithyroid drugs for less than 3 months. After RNA was extracted from PBMCs, the TCR library was made from it. Sequencing libraries for TCR beta were prepared with iRepertoire HTBI primers and Arm-PCR of CDR3 regions. One entry per CDR3 protein results from TCRdb running MiXCR on the multiplex PCR reads. The table shows hundreds of thousands of distinct CDR3 sequences, with 15% to 20% occurring only once. These data also formed part of another study, on T cells in Graves' hyperthyroidism and ophthalmopathy.

Sequenced here: peripheral blood mononuclear cells (PBMCs), sampled at new diagnosis, from a patient treated with antithyroid drugs. The source of these receptors is a woman aged 30 to 39 with Graves disease.

V and J are TRBV2 and TRBJ1-1; 8 bases are a match to TRBD1. The V segment lost 4 bases and the J segment 2 bases; nucleotides outside the gene matches: 9. CDR1 SNHLY and CDR2 FYNNEI come from the germline V gene. This CDR3 region has 16 residues. The CDR3 DNA follows: TGTGCCAGCAGTGGGGACAGGTCGGCGCTCAACACTGAAGCTTTCTTT. Translating it yields CASSGDRSALNTEAFF.

V is TRBV5-8 and J is TRBJ2-3; D not certain. Trimming cost V 1 base and J 4 bases, with 7 bases left between them. The germline V gene has CDR1 SGHTS and CDR2 YDEGEE. CDR3 size: 13 residues. DNA for the CDR3: TGTGCCAGCAGCTTGCAACTTCCAGATACGCAGTATTTT. This encodes CASSLQLPDTQYF.

In this sample, this clonotype turned up many times. This chain links TRBV28 with TRBJ1-4, with TRBD1 identical over 7 bases. Germline trimming cut 6 bases from V and 4 bases from J; bases unmatched to any gene: 8. CDR1 and CDR2 (germline): MDHEN, SYDVKM. The CDR3 totals 15 residues. The CDR3 sequence: CASRESGTVNEKLFF. The CDR3 coding sequence is TGTGCCAGCAGGGAATCCGGGACAGTTAATGAAAAACTGTTTTTT.

This clonotype was seen ten or more times. The rearrangement uses TRBV6-1 and TRBJ2-5; D uncertain. Trimming cost V 7 bases and J 5 bases, with 8 bases left between them. This CDR3 has 11 amino acids. In germline, CDR1 is MNHNS, CDR2 SASEGT. CDR3 DNA: TGTGCCAGCACAAAACAGGAGACCCAGTACTTC. Translating gives CASTKQETQYF.

This clonotype came up many times. The V gene is TRBV7-2, the J gene TRBJ2-1; D remains unclear. The V gene's germline CDR1 is SGHTA and CDR2 FQGNSA. Trimming removed 1 base from V and 8 bases from J, with 3 bases in between. The CDR3 sequence is 11 residues long. The CDR3 sequence: CASSLEYEQFF. The CDR3 DNA reads as TGTGCCAGCAGCTTAGAGTATGAGCAGTTCTTC.

This clonotype was detected ten times or more. The rearrangement uses TRBV6-2 or TRBV6-3 and TRBJ2-3; D not certain. The CDR3 consists of 14 residues. Trimming took 5 bases from V and 8 from J, leaving 17 bases between them. Germline V gene data show CDR1 as MNHEY and CDR2 as SVGEGT. The CDR3 reads CASSEMVPFSTQYF. In DNA, the CDR3 is TGTGCCAGCAGTGAAATGGTGCCCTTCTCTACGCAGTATTTT.

This clonotype was counted between two and nine times. J is TRBJ2-5 and V is TRBV19, with TRBD1 as a possible D gene (5 bases). CDR3 length: 15 amino acids. Germline CDR1 and CDR2: LNHDA and SQIVND (reference sequence). V was cut by 3 bases and J by 5 bases, with 16 bases left in between. The CDR3 DNA sequence: TGTGCCAGTAGTATTGGACACCAGGGAAGGGAGACCCAGTACTTC. Its protein is CASSIGHQGRETQYF.

This clonotype was seen many times. The gene calls are TRBV28 and TRBJ2-7; no clear D. The CDR3 has 14 residues. V was clipped by 3 bases and J by 0 bases, with 9 bases between them. Germline V CDR1 and CDR2: MDHEN, SYDVKM. The CDR3 region is CASSFGFPSYEQYF. DNA for the CDR3: TGTGCCAGCAGTTTCGGGTTTCCCTCCTACGAGCAGTACTTC. Together with reference TRBV28 and TRBJ2-7, the CDR3 gives the full variable domain: DVKVTQSSRYLVKRTGEKVFLECVQDMDHENMFWYRQDPGLGLRLIYFSYDVKMKEKGDIPEGYSVSREKKERFSLILESASTNQTSMYLCASSFGFPSYEQYFGPGTRLTVT.

This clonotype was found a few times. The CDR3 coding sequence is TGCAGCGTTGAACGGGACAGGGCACTTCAGGGGACTGAAGCTTTCTTT. Protein sequence: CSVERDRALQGTEAFF. The J gene is TRBJ1-1, the V gene TRBV29-1; 9 nucleotides agree with TRBD1. Germline V CDR1 and CDR2: SQVTM, ANQGSEA. The length of the CDR3 is 16 residues. J lost 5 bases, V lost 2 bases, and 12 bases had no gene match.

This clonotype was recorded many times. The chain has TRBV20-1 and TRBJ2-2; D gene uncertain. The germline gives CDR1 DFQATT, CDR2 SNEGSKA (reference sequence). The CDR3 loop spans 16 amino acids. The V gene lost 0 bases and the J gene lost 4 bases, with 15 bases spanning the gap. CDR3 nucleotide sequence: TGCAGTGCTAGAGATCTTGTGTCACCGCGCACCGGGGAGCTGTTTTTT. Translated: CSARDLVSPRTGELFF.

This clonotype was detected only a few times. This sequence joins TRBV6-2 or TRBV6-3 and TRBJ1-2, with D tentatively TRBD1 (5 bases). Per germline, CDR1 MNHEY and CDR2 SVGEGT. This CDR3 region has 14 residues. Between the trimmed V and J ends, which lost 5 bases and 8 bases, there was a span of 18 bases. CDR3 DNA sequence: TGTGCCAGCAGTCCCCGCGGGGGGGTAGGCGGCTACACCTTC. Translating gives CASSPRGGVGGYTF.

There are many counts of this clonotype. The genes are TRBV12-3 or TRBV12-4 and TRBJ2-7; 7 bases map to TRBD1. The junction had 7 bases not matched to a gene; V was cut back by 6 bases and J by 2 bases. The CDR3 totals 14 residues. CDR3: CASSLLQGAYEQYF. CDR3 DNA sequence: TGTGCCAGCAGCCTACTCCAGGGGGCCTACGAGCAGTACTTC.

This clonotype came up many times. The rearrangement uses TRBV20-1 and TRBJ1-1; 7 positions agree with TRBD1. The trim removed 6 bases at V and 5 bases at J, leaving 18 bases unmatched. The CDR3 totals 16 residues. Germline V lookup: CDR1 DFQATT, CDR2 SNEGSKA (reference sequence). CDR3 nucleotide sequence: TGCAGTGCAACACTCAGGGGGTCAATACGAGGAACTGAAGCTTTCTTT. It encodes CSATLRGSIRGTEAFF.

In the case of this clonotype: As the CDR3 is not closed by the conserved phenylalanine or tryptophan, this likely results from a read error. The chain is built from TRBV7-3 and TRBJ2-1, with no clear D. The CDR3 runs 13 residues. V shed 3 bases and J shed 5 bases, with 8 bases lying between them. CDR1 SGHTA and CDR2 FQGTGA come from the germline V gene. As DNA, the CDR3 is TGTGCCAGCAGCTTGAGGACGGACAATGAGCAGTTCCTC. Encoded protein: CASSLRTDNEQFL.

This clonotype was seen repeatedly, ten times or more. V and J are TRBV20-1 and TRBJ2-3, with TRBD2 matching over 10 bases. This CDR3 has 15 amino acids. Trimming removed 6 bases from V and 2 bases from J; junction bases left unmatched: 8. In germline, CDR1 is DFQATT, CDR2 SNEGSKA (reference sequence). The CDR3 spells CSAGDSGRSTDTQYF. The CDR3 region has the DNA TGCAGTGCAGGGGATAGCGGGAGGTCCACAGATACGCAGTATTTT.

This rearrangement joins TRBV4-1 to TRBJ1-2; 12 nucleotides match TRBD1. The V and J ends lost 1 base and 7 bases, in that order; junction bases with no gene match: 13. The CDR3 length is 18 residues. CDR1 is MGHRA and CDR2 is YSYEKL in the germline V gene. CDR3 in amino acids: CASSQGGTTGQGAPGYTF. The DNA for the CDR3 is TGCGCCAGCAGCCAAGGGGGAACAACGGGACAGGGGGCGCCTGGCTACACCTTC.

As concerns this clonotype: One base away lies a much larger clone, so this may be a sequencing read error. The rearrangement links TRBV28 to TRBJ2-3; TRBD2 might be the D (6 bases). CDR1 is MDHEN, CDR2 SYDVKM, per germline. There are 17 residues in the CDR3. Trimming removed 3 bases at V and 1 base at J, with 17 bases between. CDR3 sequence (DNA): TGTGCCAGCAGTTTCCGGGGGTTATGTTCCGGCACAGATACGCAGTATTTT. Translated, it gives CASSFRGLCSGTDTQYF. Supplemented by reference TRBV28 and TRBJ2-3, the full variable domain reads DVKVTQSSRYLVKRTGEKVFLECVQDMDHENMFWYRQDPGLGLRLIYFSYDVKMKEKGDIPEGYSVSREKKERFSLILESASTNQTSMYLCASSFRGLCSGTDTQYFGPGTRLTVL.

In its sample, this clonotype was seen many times. The V call is TRBV28, the J call TRBJ1-5, with 7 positions matching TRBD1. The junction had 4 bases not matched to a gene; V was cut back by 6 bases and J by 2 bases. Germline V gene data show CDR1 as MDHEN and CDR2 as SYDVKM. There are 14 residues in the CDR3. The CDR3 nucleotides are TGTGCCAGCAGCTCCGGACAGGGCAATCAGCCCCAGCATTTT. Amino acid sequence: CASSSGQGNQPQHF.

This clonotype was counted only a few times. The V and J genes are TRBV5-1 and TRBJ2-1; D might be TRBD1 (5 bases). The CDR3 totals 13 residues. Between the trimmed V and J ends, which lost 3 bases and 10 bases, there was a span of 14 bases. From germline, CDR1 is SGHRS and CDR2 YFSETQ. The CDR3 loop reads CASSSGETGEQFF. CDR3 nucleotides: TGCGCCAGCAGCTCGGGCGAAACAGGAGAGCAGTTCTTC.

This clonotype showed up many times. The chain links TRBV20-1 to TRBJ2-2, with 9 positions matching TRBD1. The J segment lost 3 bases and the V segment lost 3 bases, leaving 5 bases of the junction unmatched. The CDR3 is 15 amino acids. Germline lookup yields CDR1 DFQATT and CDR2 SNEGSKA (reference sequence). The DNA for the CDR3 is TGCAGTGCTAGGGGGGACAGGGCGTACACCGGGGAGCTGTTTTTT. Protein sequence: CSARGDRAYTGELFF.

This clonotype has a count of ten or more. V gene TRBV7-3 combines with J gene TRBJ2-3; D might be TRBD2 (6 bases). This CDR3 contains 16 residues. Germline V gene sequence: CDR1 SGHTA, CDR2 FQGTGA. Trimming removed 5 bases at V and 3 bases at J, with 18 bases between. CDR3 nucleotides: TGTGCCAGCAGCCCCCGGGGCGCGGGAATTACAGATACGCAGTATTTT. It specifies CASSPRGAGITDTQYF.

A few counts support this clonotype. The chain couples TRBV3-1 to TRBJ2-5, with 8 bases matching TRBD1. The germline V gene encodes CDR1 LGHDT and CDR2 YNNKEL (reference sequence). Trimming took 1 base from V and 3 from J; bases not matched to a gene: 7. The CDR3 consists of 16 residues. The CDR3 is CASSQGSGTGKETQYF. In DNA form, the CDR3 reads TGTGCCAGCAGCCAAGGATCTGGGACAGGAAAAGAGACCCAGTACTTC.

Comment on this clonotype: In this CDR3 the conserved last residue, phenylalanine or tryptophan, is missing, so a read error is likely. V and J are TRBV28 and TRBJ1-1, with D perhaps matching TRBD1 (5 bases). The ends were cut back, 3 bases at V and 0 bases at J, with 8 bases in the middle. Looked up from germline, CDR1 is MDHEN and CDR2 is SYDVKM. CDR3 size: 14 residues. CDR3 loop: CASSFGGVNTEAFL. CDR3 coding DNA: TGTGCCAGCAGTTTTGGAGGGGTGAACACTGAAGCTTTCTTG.

This clonotype was detected only a few times. This rearrangement joins TRBV9 to TRBJ2-3; the D is unclear. V lost 0 bases and J lost 6, with 8 bases in between. Germline lookup yields CDR1 SGDLS and CDR2 YYNGEE. The CDR3 sequence is 13 residues long. Here the CDR3 reads CASSVGRLDTQYF. The CDR3 DNA sequence: TGTGCCAGCAGCGTAGGTCGGTTGGATACGCAGTATTTT.

The rearrangement joins TRBV19 to TRBJ2-2, with 10 bases aligning to TRBD1. V shed 8 bases and J 5 bases; nucleotides not matched to a gene: 11. Germline CDR1 is LNHDA and CDR2 is SQIVND (reference sequence). The CDR3 has 16 amino acids. In nucleotides, the CDR3 is TGTGCCAGTCGGACAGGGGGGACTGGAGGGACCGGGGAGCTGTTTTTT. This gives the protein CASRTGGTGGTGELFF.

A few counts support this clonotype. V gene TRBV2 combines with J gene TRBJ2-7; weak D call: TRBD1 (6 bases). CDR1 is SNHLY and CDR2 is FYNNEI in the germline V gene. Trimming stripped 4 bases from V and 4 bases from J, with 14 bases between. This CDR3 has 14 residues. The CDR3 DNA follows: TGTGCCAGCAGTGGGGACGGGACAAAATACGAGCAGTACTTC. It translates to CASSGDGTKYEQYF.

Regarding this clonotype: One end of the junction fails to match germline, which may point to a read error. This sequence joins TRBV19 and TRBJ2-4; the match to TRBD2 covers 11 bases. Looked up from germline, CDR1 is LNHDA and CDR2 is SQIVND (reference sequence). The CDR3 length is 14 residues. CDR3 residues: CASSTPGLAVIQYF. The CDR3 DNA is TGTGCCAGCAGTACTCCGGGACTAGCGGTTATTCAGTACTTC. Filled out from reference TRBV19 and TRBJ2-4, the complete variable domain reads DGGITQSPKYLFRKEGQNVTLSCEQNLNHDAMYWYRQDPGQGLRLIYYSQIVNDFQKGDIAEGYSVSREKKESFPLTVTSAQKNPTAFYLCASSTPGLAVIQYFGAGTRLSVL.

This clonotype was seen many times. The V gene is TRBV11-2, the J gene TRBJ2-7; 9 bases align to TRBD2. Germline CDR1 SGHAT, CDR2 FQNNGV. V gave up 5 bases and J gave up 2 bases; unmatched junction bases: 16. The CDR3 covers 18 residues. CDR3 nucleotides: TGTGCCAGCAGCCCCCGTAAGGGCCTAGCGGGAAGGCCCTACGAGCAGTACTTC. It codes for CASSPRKGLAGRPYEQYF.

This clonotype appeared many times. V gene TRBV2 combines with J gene TRBJ2-3, with 7 bases fitting TRBD2. The CDR3 consists of 14 residues. Looked up from germline, CDR1 is SNHLY and CDR2 is FYNNEI. V lost 5 bases and J lost 6; bases outside the gene matches: 8. The CDR3, as DNA: TGTGCCAGCAGTCGGGGGAGGGCCGGCGATACGCAGTATTTT. This encodes CASSRGRAGDTQYF.